Below, one T cell receptor beta chain is given with its context. The antigen remains unidentified. Looked up from germline, CDR1 is LNHDA and CDR2 is SQIVND (reference sequence). Trimming cost V 6 bases and J 4 bases; bases outside gene matches: 12. The CDR3 has 16 residues. The data stem from a study of a mutant IDH1 vaccine in newly diagnosed glioma. Turning to the study itself: First vaccine doses came 4-6 weeks after radiotherapy alone, or with temozolomide cycles. The study, taken as a whole, reports: Of the patients, around 93% had vaccine-induced immune responses.

The time point: week 23, last vaccination. The vaccine gave 300 ug of a 20-mer mutant IDH1 peptide subcutaneously per dose. Assay: immunoSEQ multiplex PCR; the TCRdb copy retains only in-frame clones and omits some. The top ten clones hold more than 1.1% of a sample with tens of thousands of clones, approximately 87% of them seen once. This chain connects TRBV19 to TRBJ1-1, with 9 bases aligning to TRBD1. The receptor's source is a man aged 35 to 55 with glioma. Source: PBMCs, taken from a glioma patient whose treatment included an IDH1 peptide vaccine. This chain's CDR3 is CASSTGGARLFTEAFF. The CDR3 DNA follows: TGTGCCAGTAGCACAGGGGGCGCGCGGTTATTCACTGAAGCTTTCTTT.